This T cell receptor beta chain was identified during a study of T cell repertoires in cytomegalovirus infection. TCRdb analysed the reads with MiXCR anew, one entry per CDR3 protein. The table records around 430,000 distinct CDR3 sequences, roughly 42% of them present only once. This clonotype was found a few times. The antigen remains undetermined. This TCR was sampled from a human donor in good health (CMV status not recorded). Some clones in this sample may be carry-over from other donors' samples. Material: cultured PBMCs, obtained from culture after CMV antigen stimulation.

The CDR3 region is CAISASTSTGELFF. For the CDR3, the DNA is TGTGCCATCAGTGCATCGACCTCAACCGGGGAGCTGTTTTTT. The genes are TRBV10-3 and TRBJ2-2; no reliable D call. This CDR3 has 14 residues. The germline V and J ends were trimmed by 4 bases and 5 bases, with 11 bases remaining between them. Germline V gene data show CDR1 as ENHRY and CDR2 as SYGVKD.